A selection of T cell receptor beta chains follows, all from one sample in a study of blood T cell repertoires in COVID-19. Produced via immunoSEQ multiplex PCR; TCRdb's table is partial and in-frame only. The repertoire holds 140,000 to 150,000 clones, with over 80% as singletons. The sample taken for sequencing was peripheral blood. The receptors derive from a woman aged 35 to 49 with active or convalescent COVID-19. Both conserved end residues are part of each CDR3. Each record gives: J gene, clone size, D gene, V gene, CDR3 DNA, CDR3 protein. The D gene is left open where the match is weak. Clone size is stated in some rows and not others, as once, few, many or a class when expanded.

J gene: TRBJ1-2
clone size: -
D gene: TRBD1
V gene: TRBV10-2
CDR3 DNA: TGCGCCAGCAGTCGACAGGGAACGGAGGGCTACACCTTC
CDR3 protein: CASSRQGTEGYTF

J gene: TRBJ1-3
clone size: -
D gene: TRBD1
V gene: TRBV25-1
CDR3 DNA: TGTGCCAGCAGTGTCGGACAGGGAAGAAACACCATATATTTT
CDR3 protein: CASSVGQGRNTIYF

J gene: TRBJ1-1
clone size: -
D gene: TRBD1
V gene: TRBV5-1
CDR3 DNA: TGCGCCAGCAGCCCCACGGACAGGGGAAGGACTGAAGCTTTCTTT
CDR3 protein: CASSPTDRGRTEAFF

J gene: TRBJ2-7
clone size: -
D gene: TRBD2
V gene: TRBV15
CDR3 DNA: TGTGCCACCAGCCCCCGACTCGGGCAGGGAGGGGAGCAGTACTTC
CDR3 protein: CATSPRLGQGGEQYF

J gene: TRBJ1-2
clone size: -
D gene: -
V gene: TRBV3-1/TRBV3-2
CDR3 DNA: TGTGCCAGCAGCTCTGGAGGGCTAAGCTACACCTTC
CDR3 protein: CASSSGGLSYTF

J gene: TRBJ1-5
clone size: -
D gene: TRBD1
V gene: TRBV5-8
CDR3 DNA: TGTGCCAGCAGTCCGGGACAGGGAGTTGGTCAGCCCCAGCATTTT
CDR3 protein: CASSPGQGVGQPQHF

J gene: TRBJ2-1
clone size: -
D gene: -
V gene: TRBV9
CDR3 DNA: TGTGCCAGCAGCGTACAGGGATACAATGAGCAGTTCTTC
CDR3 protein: CASSVQGYNEQFF

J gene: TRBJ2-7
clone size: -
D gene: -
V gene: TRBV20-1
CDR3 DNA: TGCAGTGCAAACCCCGGGGTCGAGCAGTACTTC
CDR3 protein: CSANPGVEQYF

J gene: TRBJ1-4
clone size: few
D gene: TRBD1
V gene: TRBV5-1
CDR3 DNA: TGCGCCAGTCACAGGGGTCCGGCTAATGAAAAACTGTTTTTT
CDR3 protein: CASHRGPANEKLFF

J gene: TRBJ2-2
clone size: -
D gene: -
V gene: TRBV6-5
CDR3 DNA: TGTGCCAGCAGTTACCTTGGGGAGCTGTTTTTT
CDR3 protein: CASSYLGELFF

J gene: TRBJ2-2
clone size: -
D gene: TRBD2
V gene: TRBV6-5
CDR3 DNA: TGTGCCAGCAGTTCCTTAGCGGGGGCGGGGACCGGGGAGCTGTTTTTT
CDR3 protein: CASSSLAGAGTGELFF

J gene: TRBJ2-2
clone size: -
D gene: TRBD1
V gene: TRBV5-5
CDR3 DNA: TGTGCCAGCAGCTTGCGCAGGGGGCCCTTACCCCGGGAGCTGTTTTTT
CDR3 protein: CASSLRRGPLPRELFF

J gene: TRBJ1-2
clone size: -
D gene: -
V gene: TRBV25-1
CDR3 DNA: TGTGCCAGCAGTGATAACAGGGCACGCTATGGCTACACCTTC
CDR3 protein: CASSDNRARYGYTF

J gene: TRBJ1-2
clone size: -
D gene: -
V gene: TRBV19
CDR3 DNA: TGTGCCAGCACCCGCGCGGGGGGGGAAGGTAAAGGCTACACCTTC
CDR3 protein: CASTRAGGEGKGYTF

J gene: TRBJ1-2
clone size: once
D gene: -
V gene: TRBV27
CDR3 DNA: TGTGCCAGCAGTTTATCAGGGGGTAACTATGGCTACACCTTC
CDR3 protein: CASSLSGGNYGYTF

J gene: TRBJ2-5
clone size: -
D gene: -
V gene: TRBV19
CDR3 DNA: TGTGCCAGTAGTGAGGGGGCAGGGAGGCAGACCCAGTACTTC
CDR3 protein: CASSEGAGRQTQYF

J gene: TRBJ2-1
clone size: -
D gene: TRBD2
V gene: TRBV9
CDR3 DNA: TGTGCCAGCAGCTTAAGCGGGAGGGCCTTCAATGAGCAGTTCTTC
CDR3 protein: CASSLSGRAFNEQFF

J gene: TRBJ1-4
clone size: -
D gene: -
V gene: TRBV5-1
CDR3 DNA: TGCGCCAGCGGAACTGGTCGGGGGAATGAAAAACTGTTTTTT
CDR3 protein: CASGTGRGNEKLFF

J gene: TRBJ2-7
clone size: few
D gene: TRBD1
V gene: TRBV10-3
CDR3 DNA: TGTGCCACCGGAGGGACAGGTGAGGTCTACGAGCAGTACTTC
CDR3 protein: CATGGTGEVYEQYF

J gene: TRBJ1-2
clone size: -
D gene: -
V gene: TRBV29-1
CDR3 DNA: TGCAGCGTTGGTCGGGGGACCGGCTACACCTTC
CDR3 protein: CSVGRGTGYTF

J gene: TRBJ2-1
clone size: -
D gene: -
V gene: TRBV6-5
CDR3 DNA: TGTGCCAGCAGTTACTTCGATGAGCAGTTCTTC
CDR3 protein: CASSYFDEQFF

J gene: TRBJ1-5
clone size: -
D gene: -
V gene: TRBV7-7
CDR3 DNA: TGTGCTAGCAGCTCCCCCACGGGGGGAGATAGCAATCAGCCCCAGCATTTT
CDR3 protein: CASSSPTGGDSNQPQHF

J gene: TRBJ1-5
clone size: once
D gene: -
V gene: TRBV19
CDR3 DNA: TGTGCCAGTAGTATAGCCAGGGCACACAGTCAGCCCCAGCATTTT
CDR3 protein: CASSIARAHSQPQHF

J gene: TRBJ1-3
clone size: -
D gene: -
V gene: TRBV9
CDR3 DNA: TGTGCCAGCAGCGTAGAGCCAGGGGAATCTGGAAACACCATATATTTT
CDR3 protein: CASSVEPGESGNTIYF

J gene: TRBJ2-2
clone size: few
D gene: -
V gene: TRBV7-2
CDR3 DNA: TGTGCCAGCAGCCCCGTCGGGGGTTGGGCCACCGGGGAGCTGTTTTTT
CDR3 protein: CASSPVGGWATGELFF

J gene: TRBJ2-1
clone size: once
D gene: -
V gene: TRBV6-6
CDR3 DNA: TGTGCCAGCAGCCGATTCAAGGACGCGAGGGACAATGAGCAGTTCTTC
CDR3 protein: CASSRFKDARDNEQFF

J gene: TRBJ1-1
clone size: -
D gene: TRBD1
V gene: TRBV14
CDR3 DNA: TGTGCCAGCAGCTGGGTCGGACAGGTTAACACTGAAGCTTTCTTT
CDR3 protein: CASSWVGQVNTEAFF

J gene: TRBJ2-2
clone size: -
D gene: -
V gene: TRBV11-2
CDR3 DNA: TGTGCCAGCAGCCCCGGACATAACACCGGGGAGCTGTTTTTT
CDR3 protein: CASSPGHNTGELFF

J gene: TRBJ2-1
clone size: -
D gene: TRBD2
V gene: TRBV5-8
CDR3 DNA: TGTGCCAGCAGCTCTAGCGGAGAGTACAATGAGCAGTTCTTC
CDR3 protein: CASSSSGEYNEQFF

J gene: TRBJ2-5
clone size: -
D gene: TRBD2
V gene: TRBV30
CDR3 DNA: TGTGCCTGGAGGTCCAGCGGGAGGATGACGACCCAGTACTTC
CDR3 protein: CAWRSSGRMTTQYF

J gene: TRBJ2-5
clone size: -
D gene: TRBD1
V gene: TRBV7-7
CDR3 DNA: TGTGCCAGCAGCCCCACAGGGGCGGTTAAAGAGACCCAGTACTTC
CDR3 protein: CASSPTGAVKETQYF

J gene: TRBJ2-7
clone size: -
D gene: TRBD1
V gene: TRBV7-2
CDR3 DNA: TGTGCCAGCAGCTTACTACAGGGGTACGAGCAGTACTTC
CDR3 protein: CASSLLQGYEQYF

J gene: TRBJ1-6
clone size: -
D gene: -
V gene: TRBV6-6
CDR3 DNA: TGTGCCAGCAGTCCCTACCCCTTTCCTAGCGGGGAACTATATAATTCACCCCTCCACTTT
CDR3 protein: CASSPYPFPSGELYNSPLHF

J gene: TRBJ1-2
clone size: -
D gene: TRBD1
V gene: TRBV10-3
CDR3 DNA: TGTGCCATCAGTGGACAGGGGGGCTATGGCTACACCTTC
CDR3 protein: CAISGQGGYGYTF

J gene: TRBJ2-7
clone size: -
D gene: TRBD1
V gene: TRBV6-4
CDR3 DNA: TGTGCCAGCAGGGTTTGGGACAGGGCGGGCTTC
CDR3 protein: CASRVWDRAGF

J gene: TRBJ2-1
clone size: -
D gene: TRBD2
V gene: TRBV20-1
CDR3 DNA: TGCAGTGCTAGTCCCCTGACTAGCGGGGGAGCCAGGAAGCAGTTCTTC
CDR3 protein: CSASPLTSGGARKQFF

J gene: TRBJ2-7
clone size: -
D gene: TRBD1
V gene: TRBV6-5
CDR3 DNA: TGTGCCAGCAGAACAGGGGCCTACGAGCAGTACTTC
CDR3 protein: CASRTGAYEQYF

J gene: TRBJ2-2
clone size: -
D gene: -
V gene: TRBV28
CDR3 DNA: TGTGCCAGCAGTTTTGCAGGGGGAGGAGCCGGGGAGCTGTTTTTT
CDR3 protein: CASSFAGGGAGELFF

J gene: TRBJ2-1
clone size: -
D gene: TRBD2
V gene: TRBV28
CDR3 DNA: TGTGCCAGCAGTTCAGGGACTAGCTCCTCCTACAATGAGCAGTTCTTC
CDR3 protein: CASSSGTSSSYNEQFF

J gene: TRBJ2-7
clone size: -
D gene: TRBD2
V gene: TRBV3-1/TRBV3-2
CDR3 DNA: TGTGCCAGCAGCCAAGTCCCGGGACTAGCGGGAGCGAAAGAGCAGTACTTC
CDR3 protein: CASSQVPGLAGAKEQYF

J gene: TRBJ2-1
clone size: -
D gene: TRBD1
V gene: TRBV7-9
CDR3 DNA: TGTGCCAGCAGCTCGGGCCCTGAGACAGGGGGCTCGAATGAGCAGTTCTTC
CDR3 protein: CASSSGPETGGSNEQFF

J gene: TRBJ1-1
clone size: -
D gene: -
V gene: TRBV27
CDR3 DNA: TGTGCCAGCAGGGGGCGCGAAAACACTGAAGCTTTCTTT
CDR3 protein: CASRGRENTEAFF

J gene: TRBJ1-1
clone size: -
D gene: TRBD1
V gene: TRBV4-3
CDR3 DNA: TGCGCCAGCAGCCAAGATACAGGGGAAAACACTGAAGCTTTCTTT
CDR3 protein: CASSQDTGENTEAFF

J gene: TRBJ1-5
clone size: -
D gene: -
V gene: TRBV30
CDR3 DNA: TGTGCCTGGAGTGTGGCTCGGACCGGGGGAAGCAATCAGCCCCAGCATTTT
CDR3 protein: CAWSVARTGGSNQPQHF

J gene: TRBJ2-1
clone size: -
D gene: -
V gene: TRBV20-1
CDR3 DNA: TGCAGTGCTAGTCGGTCGTCTCTCTCCTACAATGAGCAGTTCTTC
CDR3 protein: CSASRSSLSYNEQFF

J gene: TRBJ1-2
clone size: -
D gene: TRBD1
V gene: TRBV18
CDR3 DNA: TGTGCCAGCTCACCCCAGGCAGGGGGCATGGCTAACTATGGCTACACCTTC
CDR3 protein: CASSPQAGGMANYGYTF

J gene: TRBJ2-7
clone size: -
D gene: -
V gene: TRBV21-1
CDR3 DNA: TGTGCCAGCCCCAGGACAGGGAAGGGGGAGCAGTACTTC
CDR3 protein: CASPRTGKGEQYF

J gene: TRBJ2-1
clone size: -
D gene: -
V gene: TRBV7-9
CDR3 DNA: TGTGCCAGCAGCTTCCCAGGGGTTGGTTTCAATGAGCAGTTCTTC
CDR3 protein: CASSFPGVGFNEQFF